These T cell receptor beta chains were read from a single sample in a study of OX40 agonist ivuxolimab in advanced cancers. TCRdb keeps only in-frame clones here, not all; method: immunoSEQ multiplex PCR. The sample carries fewer than 80,000 clones, about 87% recorded once. The input for sequencing was CD4+ or CD8+ T cells sorted from blood, taken in a trial of the OX40 agonist ivuxolimab. These TCRs come from an adult with an advanced solid tumor such as melanoma, head and neck, liver or kidney cancer. The CDR3 runs from the conserved cysteine through the conserved F or W. The D gene is left open where the match is weak. Clone size is given for some rows only: seen once, a few or many times, or a class if the clone is expanded.

abundance: NA
d_gene: TRBD1
len: 15
v_gene: TRBV9
j_gene: TRBJ2-4
CDR3aa: CASSRGGSSKNIQYF
CDR3nt: TGTGCCAGCAGCAGAGGGGGCTCATCCAAAAACATTCAGTACTTC

abundance: NA
d_gene: TRBD1
len: 13
v_gene: TRBV2
j_gene: TRBJ1-4
CDR3aa: CATAGQTNEKLFF
CDR3nt: TGTGCCACTGCGGGACAGACTAATGAAAAACTGTTTTTT

abundance: once
d_gene: TRBD1
len: 18
v_gene: TRBV30
j_gene: TRBJ2-1
CDR3aa: CAWTPGTVYSIRSNEQFF
CDR3nt: TGTGCCTGGACCCCCGGGACAGTTTATTCGATTCGTTCTAATGAGCAGTTCTTC

abundance: few
d_gene: NA
len: 12
v_gene: TRBV6-1
j_gene: TRBJ1-2
CDR3aa: CASGQTNYGYTF
CDR3nt: TGTGCCAGCGGGCAGACTAACTATGGCTACACCTTC

abundance: NA
d_gene: NA
len: 16
v_gene: TRBV7-2
j_gene: TRBJ2-3
CDR3aa: CASSLGWGLSTDTQYF
CDR3nt: TGTGCCAGCAGCTTAGGTTGGGGCCTGAGCACAGATACGCAGTATTTT

abundance: NA
d_gene: NA
len: 14
v_gene: TRBV6-5
j_gene: TRBJ2-5
CDR3aa: CASSYTQGGETQYF
CDR3nt: TGTGCCAGCAGTTACACCCAGGGTGGCGAGACCCAGTACTTC

abundance: NA
d_gene: NA
len: 16
v_gene: TRBV7-6
j_gene: TRBJ1-5
CDR3aa: CASSLGQGNSNQPQHF
CDR3nt: TGTGCCAGCAGCTTAGGGCAGGGGAATAGCAATCAGCCCCAGCATTTT

abundance: NA
d_gene: NA
len: 15
v_gene: TRBV7-3
j_gene: TRBJ2-3
CDR3aa: CASSLWGLSTDTQYF
CDR3nt: TGTGCCAGCAGCTTATGGGGGCTGTCCACAGATACGCAGTATTTT

abundance: NA
d_gene: TRBD2
len: 17
v_gene: TRBV7-7
j_gene: TRBJ2-5
CDR3aa: CASSRTSGGQFQETQYF
CDR3nt: TGTGCTAGCAGTCGGACTAGCGGGGGACAATTCCAAGAGACCCAGTACTTC

abundance: once
d_gene: TRBD1
len: 13
v_gene: TRBV6-5
j_gene: TRBJ1-6
CDR3aa: CASSWDRSFPLHF
CDR3nt: TGTGCCAGCTCTTGGGACAGGAGTTTCCCCCTCCACTTT

abundance: NA
d_gene: NA
len: 14
v_gene: TRBV2
j_gene: TRBJ1-2
CDR3aa: CASSLDSINYGYTF
CDR3nt: TGTGCCAGCAGCCTGGACAGTATTAACTATGGCTACACCTTC

abundance: NA
d_gene: TRBD2
len: 15
v_gene: TRBV7-3
j_gene: TRBJ2-1
CDR3aa: CASSSRGGDYNEQFF
CDR3nt: TGTGCCAGCAGCTCTCGGGGGGGCGATTACAATGAGCAGTTCTTC

abundance: NA
d_gene: TRBD1
len: 15
v_gene: TRBV18
j_gene: TRBJ1-6
CDR3aa: CASSPFETGVYSLHF
CDR3nt: TGTGCCAGCTCACCATTCGAGACAGGGGTCTATTCCCTCCACTTT

abundance: NA
d_gene: TRBD1
len: 17
v_gene: TRBV4-1
j_gene: TRBJ1-5
CDR3aa: CASSQEMDRGSNQPQHF
CDR3nt: TGCGCCAGCAGCCAAGAAATGGACAGGGGTAGCAATCAGCCCCAGCATTTT

abundance: once
d_gene: NA
len: 12
v_gene: TRBV28
j_gene: TRBJ2-3
CDR3aa: CATSWFTDTQYF
CDR3nt: TGTGCCACCAGTTGGTTCACAGATACGCAGTATTTT

abundance: NA
d_gene: NA
len: 14
v_gene: TRBV6-6
j_gene: TRBJ1-1
CDR3aa: CASSQTGSGTEAFF
CDR3nt: TGTGCCAGCAGCCAGACAGGTTCGGGCACTGAAGCTTTCTTT

abundance: NA
d_gene: NA
len: 14
v_gene: TRBV6-6
j_gene: TRBJ1-1
CDR3aa: CASSTPFMNTEAFF
CDR3nt: TGTGCCAGCAGTACCCCCTTTATGAACACTGAAGCTTTCTTT

abundance: NA
d_gene: NA
len: 20
v_gene: TRBV13
j_gene: TRBJ1-4
CDR3aa: CASSSQNSAGGLSTNEKLFF
CDR3nt: TGTGCCAGCAGCTCCCAAAATTCCGCCGGGGGGCTGTCAACTAATGAAAAACTGTTTTTT

abundance: NA
d_gene: NA
len: 12
v_gene: TRBV5-4
j_gene: TRBJ1-1
CDR3aa: CASSLGQQEAFF
CDR3nt: TGTGCCAGCAGCTTGGGACAGCAAGAAGCTTTCTTT

abundance: NA
d_gene: NA
len: 14
v_gene: TRBV19
j_gene: TRBJ2-2
CDR3aa: CASGDRGRGGELFF
CDR3nt: TGTGCCAGCGGGGACCGGGGGCGAGGCGGGGAGCTGTTTTTT

abundance: NA
d_gene: NA
len: 11
v_gene: TRBV20-1
j_gene: TRBJ2-5
CDR3aa: CSALSRGSQYF
CDR3nt: TGCAGTGCCCTTTCGAGAGGGTCCCAGTACTTC

abundance: NA
d_gene: TRBD2
len: 16
v_gene: TRBV18
j_gene: TRBJ2-5
CDR3aa: CASSPPLAGAQETQYF
CDR3nt: TGTGCCAGCTCACCACCGCTAGCGGGGGCCCAAGAGACCCAGTACTTC

abundance: NA
d_gene: NA
len: 14
v_gene: TRBV2
j_gene: TRBJ2-2
CDR3aa: CAIETGSNTGELFF
CDR3nt: TGTGCCATAGAGACAGGCTCGAACACCGGGGAGCTGTTTTTT

abundance: once
d_gene: NA
len: 13
v_gene: TRBV19
j_gene: TRBJ1-3
CDR3aa: CASSPTAGNTIYF
CDR3nt: TGTGCCAGTAGCCCGACTGCTGGAAACACCATATATTTT

abundance: NA
d_gene: NA
len: 13
v_gene: TRBV4-2
j_gene: TRBJ2-6
CDR3aa: CASSLSGANVLTF
CDR3nt: TGTGCCAGCAGCCTCTCTGGGGCCAACGTCCTGACTTTC

abundance: NA
d_gene: NA
len: 16
v_gene: TRBV7-2
j_gene: TRBJ1-5
CDR3aa: CASSPAGGNNNQPQHF
CDR3nt: TGTGCCAGCAGCCCCGCGGGAGGAAATAACAATCAGCCCCAGCATTTT

abundance: NA
d_gene: TRBD1
len: 16
v_gene: TRBV4-1
j_gene: TRBJ1-3
CDR3aa: CASSQVGQGAGNTIYF
CDR3nt: TGCGCCAGCAGCCAAGTCGGGCAGGGGGCTGGAAACACCATATATTTT

abundance: NA
d_gene: TRBD1
len: 13
v_gene: TRBV10-3
j_gene: TRBJ1-1
CDR3aa: CAISQGEVTEAFF
CDR3nt: TGTGCCATATCGCAGGGGGAGGTAACTGAAGCTTTCTTT

abundance: NA
d_gene: TRBD2
len: 15
v_gene: TRBV19
j_gene: TRBJ2-5
CDR3aa: CASNELAGGSGTQYF
CDR3nt: TGTGCCAGTAACGAACTAGCGGGGGGATCAGGGACCCAGTACTTC

abundance: NA
d_gene: TRBD1
len: 17
v_gene: TRBV7-2
j_gene: TRBJ2-5
CDR3aa: CASSPEGGTGWRETQYF
CDR3nt: TGTGCCAGCAGCCCTGAGGGCGGGACAGGGTGGCGAGAGACCCAGTACTTC

abundance: NA
d_gene: NA
len: 16
v_gene: TRBV6-6
j_gene: TRBJ1-2
CDR3aa: CASSYSNPGLSYGYTF
CDR3nt: TGTGCCAGCAGTTACTCGAATCCGGGCTTAAGCTATGGCTACACCTTC

abundance: NA
d_gene: NA
len: 17
v_gene: TRBV5-6
j_gene: TRBJ2-7
CDR3aa: CASSLGSRSWGHYEQYF
CDR3nt: TGTGCCAGCAGCTTGGGGTCTCGGAGTTGGGGCCACTACGAGCAGTACTTC

abundance: NA
d_gene: NA
len: 12
v_gene: TRBV5-6
j_gene: TRBJ2-3
CDR3aa: CASSLWGETQYF
CDR3nt: TGTGCCAGCAGCTTGTGGGGGGAGACGCAGTATTTT

abundance: NA
d_gene: NA
len: 14
v_gene: TRBV11-2
j_gene: TRBJ2-7
CDR3aa: CASSRGRVSYEQYF
CDR3nt: TGTGCCAGCAGCCGCGGGCGGGTTTCCTACGAGCAGTACTTC

abundance: NA
d_gene: NA
len: 15
v_gene: TRBV14
j_gene: TRBJ2-4
CDR3aa: CASSQGRFSEDIQYF
CDR3nt: TGTGCCAGCAGCCAAGGACGGTTTAGTGAAGACATTCAGTACTTC

abundance: once
d_gene: TRBD1
len: 13
v_gene: TRBV18
j_gene: TRBJ2-1
CDR3aa: CASSPGQYNEQFF
CDR3nt: TGTGCCAGCTCACCGGGACAGTACAATGAGCAGTTCTTC

abundance: NA
d_gene: TRBD2
len: 16
v_gene: TRBV2
j_gene: TRBJ2-3
CDR3aa: CASSFLLAGGTDTQYF
CDR3nt: TGTGCCAGCAGTTTTTTACTAGCGGGGGGGACAGATACGCAGTATTTT

abundance: NA
d_gene: TRBD1
len: 13
v_gene: TRBV19
j_gene: TRBJ1-4
CDR3aa: CATWDRLTGKLFF
CDR3nt: TGTGCCACCTGGGACAGGCTTACGGGAAAACTGTTTTTT

abundance: NA
d_gene: NA
len: 14
v_gene: TRBV18
j_gene: TRBJ2-7
CDR3aa: CASSPSLGDDEQYF
CDR3nt: TGTGCCAGCTCACCATCTCTAGGGGACGACGAGCAGTACTTC

abundance: NA
d_gene: TRBD1
len: 13
v_gene: TRBV7-8
j_gene: TRBJ2-3
CDR3aa: CASSRGHTDTQYF
CDR3nt: TGTGCCAGCAGTAGGGGGCACACAGATACGCAGTATTTT

abundance: NA
d_gene: NA
len: 10
v_gene: TRBV7-6
j_gene: TRBJ1-1
CDR3aa: CASGGEKAFF
CDR3nt: TGTGCCAGCGGGGGGGAGAAAGCTTTCTTT

abundance: few
d_gene: NA
len: 13
v_gene: TRBV28
j_gene: TRBJ1-5
CDR3aa: CASSLPGDQPQHF
CDR3nt: TGTGCCAGCAGTTTACCAGGGGACCAGCCCCAGCATTTT

abundance: NA
d_gene: NA
len: 14
v_gene: TRBV5-8
j_gene: TRBJ2-3
CDR3aa: CASRVGQNTDTQYF
CDR3nt: TGTGCCAGCAGGGTCGGACAGAACACAGATACGCAGTATTTT

abundance: NA
d_gene: TRBD1
len: 18
v_gene: TRBV7-3
j_gene: TRBJ2-5
CDR3aa: CASSLNPGQGGSGETQYF
CDR3nt: TGTGCCAGCAGCTTAAATCCGGGACAGGGGGGTTCGGGAGAGACCCAGTACTTC

abundance: NA
d_gene: NA
len: 13
v_gene: TRBV9
j_gene: TRBJ2-4
CDR3aa: CATTCRGDSIQYF
CDR3nt: TGTGCCACCACCTGTCGGGGGGACAGCATTCAGTACTTC

abundance: once
d_gene: TRBD2
len: 14
v_gene: TRBV6-1
j_gene: TRBJ2-1
CDR3aa: CASSEGGGNNEQFF
CDR3nt: TGTGCCAGCAGTGAAGGCGGGGGGAACAATGAGCAGTTCTTC

abundance: few
d_gene: NA
len: 13
v_gene: TRBV28
j_gene: TRBJ2-5
CDR3aa: CASSPGIQETQYF
CDR3nt: TGTGCCAGCAGCCCAGGGATCCAAGAGACCCAGTACTTC

abundance: NA
d_gene: NA
len: 13
v_gene: TRBV7-6
j_gene: TRBJ2-2
CDR3aa: CASSPYPSGELFF
CDR3nt: TGTGCCAGCAGCCCGTACCCCTCCGGGGAGCTGTTTTTT

abundance: NA
d_gene: TRBD1
len: 13
v_gene: TRBV18
j_gene: TRBJ2-7
CDR3aa: CASSPTGVGEQYF
CDR3nt: TGTGCCAGCTCGCCCACAGGGGTCGGCGAGCAGTACTTC

abundance: NA
d_gene: TRBD2
len: 14
v_gene: TRBV5-4
j_gene: TRBJ2-3
CDR3aa: CASSRTSGADTQYF
CDR3nt: TGTGCCAGCAGCAGGACTAGCGGGGCAGATACGCAGTATTTT

abundance: once
d_gene: TRBD1
len: 15
v_gene: TRBV2
j_gene: TRBJ2-4
CDR3aa: CASSVNGQGADIQYF
CDR3nt: TGTGCCAGCAGTGTCAACGGGCAGGGGGCGGACATTCAGTACTTC

abundance: NA
d_gene: NA
len: 15
v_gene: TRBV18
j_gene: TRBJ2-5
CDR3aa: CASSPRAATQETQYF
CDR3nt: TGTGCCAGCTCACCACGAGCGGCCACCCAAGAGACCCAGTACTTC

abundance: NA
d_gene: NA
len: 14
v_gene: TRBV18
j_gene: TRBJ2-5
CDR3aa: CASSLGQDQETQYF
CDR3nt: TGTGCCAGCTCACTGGGACAAGACCAAGAGACCCAGTACTTC

abundance: once
d_gene: NA
len: 16
v_gene: TRBV7-6
j_gene: TRBJ2-1
CDR3aa: CASSLSSHSSYNEQFF
CDR3nt: TGTGCCAGCAGCTTGAGCTCCCACAGCTCCTACAATGAGCAGTTCTTC

abundance: NA
d_gene: NA
len: 13
v_gene: TRBV28
j_gene: TRBJ2-2
CDR3aa: CASRIEATGELFF
CDR3nt: TGTGCCAGCAGGATAGAGGCCACCGGGGAGCTGTTTTTT